This T cell receptor beta chain was identified during a study of beta chain features in type 1 diabetes. The CDR3 has 16 amino acids. Germline lookup yields CDR1 GTSNPN and CDR2 SVGIG (reference sequence). The V and J ends lost 1 base and 1 base, in that order; junction bases with no gene match: 8. Reverse transcribing all isolated RNA meant expressed TCRB transcripts were sequenced. There were about 3.6 million reads on average in the naive, central memory and regulatory T cell samples. The table came from immunoSEQ multiplex PCR; TCRdb's copy has only in-frame clones and leaves some out. The data hold about 260,000 clones, with 68% observed a single time. This clone was seen a few times. Its antigen is not identified. The study, taken as a whole, reports: Patients with type 1 diabetes carried fewer insertions and had more deletions at their VDJ junctions. Shorter templates may be favored by PCR, equally so in patients and controls.

In total, each donor contributed a single heparinised blood draw that averaged roughly 100 mL. The sample comprised naive CD4+ T cells from blood. The TCR was taken from a man between 25 and 39 years old in good health. This rearrangement joins TRBV30 to TRBJ2-5; 8 bases are shared with TRBD2. CDR3 in amino acids: CAWSGSGESSQETQYF. The CDR3 coding sequence is TGTGCCTGGAGTGGTAGCGGGGAAAGCAGCCAAGAGACCCAGTACTTC.